These T cell receptor beta chains were read from a single sample in a study of cytomegalovirus exposure and HLA in healthy donors. TCRdb keeps only in-frame clones here, not all; method: immunoSEQ multiplex PCR. Among some 140,000 clones listed, more than 60% were seen once. The sample consisted of PBMCs. The receptors were sampled from a woman in her 50s in good health and CMV-seropositive. Both conserved end residues are part of each CDR3. Each record gives: D gene, V gene, clone size, J gene, CDR3 DNA, CDR3 protein. A D gene is named only where the DNA matches it firmly. Part of the rows lack a size; the others show once, few, many or a class for expanded clones.

d_gene: TRBD1
v_gene: TRBV18
abundance: .
j_gene: TRBJ2-1
CDR3nt: TGTGCCAGCTTACAGGGGGTGGACAATGAGCAGTTCTTC
CDR3aa: CASLQGVDNEQFF

d_gene: TRBD2
v_gene: TRBV19
abundance: .
j_gene: TRBJ2-7
CDR3nt: TGTGCCAGTAGTATTGGAGCGGGGGGTGTCTACGAGCAGTACTTC
CDR3aa: CASSIGAGGVYEQYF

d_gene: .
v_gene: TRBV28
abundance: .
j_gene: TRBJ2-1
CDR3nt: TGTGCCAGCAGTTCCCCCGACAGTACAATGATCCAGTTCTTC
CDR3aa: CASSSPDSTMIQFF

d_gene: .
v_gene: TRBV2
abundance: .
j_gene: TRBJ2-6
CDR3nt: TGTGCCAGCAGTCCCGGTATCCCTGGGGCCAACGTCCTGACTTTC
CDR3aa: CASSPGIPGANVLTF

d_gene: .
v_gene: TRBV5-1
abundance: .
j_gene: TRBJ2-3
CDR3nt: TGCGCCAGCAGCTATGGACAGAGCACAGATACGCAGTATTTT
CDR3aa: CASSYGQSTDTQYF

d_gene: .
v_gene: TRBV5-1
abundance: .
j_gene: TRBJ1-1
CDR3nt: TGCGCCAGCGGACAGGAAGCTTTCTTT
CDR3aa: CASGQEAFF

d_gene: .
v_gene: TRBV5-5
abundance: .
j_gene: TRBJ1-2
CDR3nt: TGTGCCAGCACCAGAACAGGGATTGGGGACTACACCTTC
CDR3aa: CASTRTGIGDYTF

d_gene: TRBD1
v_gene: TRBV7-3
abundance: .
j_gene: TRBJ2-1
CDR3nt: TGTGCCAGCAGCTCTCAGGGGGCAGGAAATGAGCAGTTCTTC
CDR3aa: CASSSQGAGNEQFF

d_gene: .
v_gene: TRBV6-5
abundance: .
j_gene: TRBJ1-2
CDR3nt: TGTGCCAGCAGTTACTCGGGCAGTCCTAACTATGGCTACACCTTC
CDR3aa: CASSYSGSPNYGYTF

d_gene: TRBD2
v_gene: TRBV18
abundance: .
j_gene: TRBJ2-1
CDR3nt: TGTGCCAGCTCACCAAATCCGGGGGGGCTGAACAATGAGCAGTTCTTC
CDR3aa: CASSPNPGGLNNEQFF

d_gene: .
v_gene: TRBV30
abundance: .
j_gene: TRBJ1-3
CDR3nt: TGTGCCTGGAGTCCGCGTTCCTACAGCTCTGGAAACACCATATATTTT
CDR3aa: CAWSPRSYSSGNTIYF

d_gene: .
v_gene: TRBV28
abundance: .
j_gene: TRBJ1-4
CDR3nt: TGTGCCAGCAGCCGAGCCGCAACTAATGAAAAACTGTTTTTT
CDR3aa: CASSRAATNEKLFF

d_gene: TRBD2
v_gene: TRBV19
abundance: .
j_gene: TRBJ2-3
CDR3nt: TGTGCCACCGGGAGGGGGACGCAGTATTTT
CDR3aa: CATGRGTQYF

d_gene: TRBD2
v_gene: TRBV10-3
abundance: .
j_gene: TRBJ2-3
CDR3nt: TGTGCCATCAGCACTAGCGGGGGGTCCACAGATACGCAGTATTTT
CDR3aa: CAISTSGGSTDTQYF

d_gene: TRBD2
v_gene: TRBV2
abundance: few
j_gene: TRBJ2-7
CDR3nt: TGTGCCAGCAGTGAAGGGTTAGCGGGGGGGACCTACGAGCAGTACTTC
CDR3aa: CASSEGLAGGTYEQYF

d_gene: .
v_gene: TRBV9
abundance: .
j_gene: TRBJ1-6
CDR3nt: TGTGCCAGCAGCGTAGATAACGGGGTCTATAATTCACCCCTCCACTTT
CDR3aa: CASSVDNGVYNSPLHF

d_gene: .
v_gene: TRBV2
abundance: few
j_gene: TRBJ1-4
CDR3nt: TGTGCCAGCAGTGACGTAGTCGGGAATGAAAAACTGTTTTTT
CDR3aa: CASSDVVGNEKLFF

d_gene: .
v_gene: TRBV19
abundance: .
j_gene: TRBJ1-4
CDR3nt: TGTGCCAGTGCGAGACAGGCAACTAATGAAAAACTGTTTTTT
CDR3aa: CASARQATNEKLFF

d_gene: .
v_gene: TRBV19
abundance: .
j_gene: TRBJ1-1
CDR3nt: TGTGCCAGTAGTATTAGAGGGCCCCGACCTATGAACACTGAAGCTTTCTTT
CDR3aa: CASSIRGPRPMNTEAFF

d_gene: TRBD1
v_gene: TRBV6-4
abundance: .
j_gene: TRBJ1-2
CDR3nt: TGTGCCAGCAGTGGAAGCCCGGGGGACAGGGCGCAGGGCTACACCTTC
CDR3aa: CASSGSPGDRAQGYTF

d_gene: .
v_gene: TRBV10-3
abundance: .
j_gene: TRBJ2-7
CDR3nt: TGTGCCATCAGGACCGGGACAACCGGTTACGAGCAGTACTTC
CDR3aa: CAIRTGTTGYEQYF